Below, one TCR delta chain is given with its context. TCRdb's protein for this DNA is that of a much larger clone and differs from the translation at residue 15, likely a read error; the protein shown is the DNA translation. TCRdb reran clone calling via CATT on the reads. Counted here are about 4,100 delta-chain clones, roughly 0.57% occurring once; the ten biggest clones make up roughly a sixth. This record belongs to a study of gamma-delta chains in newborns, infants, children. Whole-study context: Microbial exposure reportedly drives polyclonal innate γδ T cell expansion after birth.

CDR3 size: 18 residues. Per germline, CDR1 GEAIGNYY and CDR2 EKD. The sequenced sample was blood. The clonotype comes from a child who was a newborn, infant or young child, either healthy, febrile or measles-vaccinated (not recorded which). V usage is TRDV2 and J usage is TRDJ3, with TRDD3 matching 7 bases. CDR3 amino acids: CACDTLGVSSWDTRRMFF. CDR3 DNA sequence: TGTGCCTGTGACACCCTGGGGGTGAGCTCCTGGGACACCCGACGGATGTTTTTC.